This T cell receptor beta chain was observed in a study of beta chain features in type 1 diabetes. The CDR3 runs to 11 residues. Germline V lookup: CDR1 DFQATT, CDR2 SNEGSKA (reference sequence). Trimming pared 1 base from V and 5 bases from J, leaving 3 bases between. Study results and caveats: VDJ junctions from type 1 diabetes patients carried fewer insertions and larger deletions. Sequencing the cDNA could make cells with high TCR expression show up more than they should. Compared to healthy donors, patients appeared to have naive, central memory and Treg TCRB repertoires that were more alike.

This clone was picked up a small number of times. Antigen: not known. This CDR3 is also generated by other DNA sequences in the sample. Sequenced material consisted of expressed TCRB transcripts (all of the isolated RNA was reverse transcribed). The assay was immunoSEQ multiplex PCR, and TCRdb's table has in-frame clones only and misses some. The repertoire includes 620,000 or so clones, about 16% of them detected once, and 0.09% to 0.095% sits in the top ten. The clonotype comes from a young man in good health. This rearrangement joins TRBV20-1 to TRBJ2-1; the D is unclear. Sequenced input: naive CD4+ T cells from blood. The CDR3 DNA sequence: TGCAGTGCTAGAGCCAACAATGAGCAGTTCTTC. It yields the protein CSARANNEQFF.